Shown below are 22 T cell receptor beta chains from a single sample sequenced in a study of blood T cells in healthy people across ages (dated by TCRdb to between 2015 and 2016). The library came from 5' RACE. Sequenced on an Illumina HiSeq 2500. A second about 7 to 11 cycle PCR used a sample-barcoded 5' primer and a J-beta primer mix. The raw public data were reprocessed by TCRdb itself: fastp quality trimming at Q25, MiXCR clonotype calling, in-frame beta chains only. Rows matching on CDR3 protein sequence are summarized as one entry with the most common DNA and genes. The sample yields about 680,000 distinct CDR3 sequences; 49% were counted once. The ten largest clones take up 25% to 35% of the sample. Sequenced sample: blood. The source of these receptors is a woman aged 55-69 years in good health.

The chain couples TRBV27 to TRBJ1-2, with 7 positions matching TRBD1. Trimming at V came to 5 bases and at J to 8 bases, leaving 11 bases not matched to a gene. The CDR3 spans 14 residues. Germline V gene sequence: CDR1 MNHEY, CDR2 SMNVEV (reference sequence). The CDR3 region has the DNA TGTGCCAGCAGTCCCTTGGGAGGGGGCGGAGGCTACACCTTC. Encoded protein: CASSPLGGGGGYTF.

The chain uses TRBV7-2 and TRBJ2-5; D unclear. CDR1 is SGHTA, CDR2 FQGNSA, per germline. The length of the CDR3 is 14 residues. V shed 10 bases and J shed 1 base, with 16 bases lying between them. The CDR3: CATAPAGTQETQYF. In nucleotides, the CDR3 is TGTGCCACCGCCCCAGCAGGAACCCAAGAGACCCAGTACTTC.

This clonotype has just a few counts. The chain combines TRBV9 with TRBJ2-1; TRBD2 matches at 8 bases. The CDR3 extends over 16 amino acids. V was pared by 0 bases and J by 7 bases, with 9 bases of the junction left unmatched. CDR1 is SGDLS and CDR2 is YYNGEE in the germline V gene. The CDR3 protein is CASSVEMAGLGNEQFF. CDR3 sequence (DNA): TGTGCCAGCAGCGTAGAAATGGCGGGACTAGGAAATGAGCAGTTCTTC.

This clonotype was observed a handful of times. The chain combines TRBV7-2 with TRBJ2-1; 7 nucleotides agree with TRBD1. The junction had 7 bases not matched to a gene; V was cut back by 3 bases and J by 14 bases. CDR1 SGHTA and CDR2 FQGNSA come from the germline V gene. The CDR3 has 12 amino acids. CDR3 bases: TGTGCCAGCAGCTTTACCGACAGGGAAAAGTTCTTC. Encoded protein: CASSFTDREKFF.

The rearrangement links TRBV29-1 to TRBJ1-4, with D perhaps matching TRBD1 (5 bases). V lost 3 bases to trimming and J lost 8 bases, with 10 bases between them. This CDR3 spans 12 amino acids. The germline gives CDR1 SQVTM, CDR2 ANQGSEA. CDR3 nucleotides: TGCAGCGTTGAGGGGACCGAGGAAAAACTGTTTTTT. Translating gives CSVEGTEEKLFF.

The gene calls are TRBV24-1 and TRBJ2-1, with a tentative D call TRBD2 (5 bases). This CDR3 has 12 residues. The germline CDR1 and CDR2 sequences are KGHDR and SFDVKD. The ends were cut back, 5 bases at V and 15 bases at J, with 16 bases in the middle. The CDR3 nucleotides are TGTGCCACCAGTGGAGCCAGCGGTCGCCCGTTCTTC. It translates to CATSGASGRPFF.

A few counts support this clonotype. The rearrangement joins TRBV27 to TRBJ2-7; D gene ambiguous. There are 14 residues in the CDR3. CDR1 is MNHEY, CDR2 SMNVEV, per germline (reference sequence). The V gene lost 2 bases and the J gene lost 1 base, with 9 bases spanning the gap. The CDR3 region has the DNA TGTGCCAGCAGTTTAAATCTATTATCCTACGAGCAGTACTTC. Translating it yields CASSLNLLSYEQYF.

This chain connects TRBV12-3 or TRBV12-4 to TRBJ2-3, with 7 nucleotides matching TRBD2. This CDR3 has 16 amino acids. Losses at the gene ends were 2 bases for V and 7 bases for J; bases not matched to a gene: 12. The CDR3 DNA reads TGTGCCAGCAGTTTAACGGCGGGAGCGCTCATCAATACGCAGTATTTT. Protein: CASSLTAGALINTQYF.

The chain joins TRBV3-1 to TRBJ2-2; 11 bases are shared with TRBD2. V lost 6 bases and J lost 6; bases outside the gene matches: 6. In germline, CDR1 is LGHDT, CDR2 YNNKEL (reference sequence). The CDR3 has 15 residues. This CDR3 is CASSHTSGRSGELFF. CDR3 nucleotide sequence: TGTGCCAGCAGTCACACTAGCGGGAGATCCGGGGAGCTGTTTTTT.

The gene calls are TRBV18 and TRBJ1-5; 7 positions agree with TRBD1. The CDR3 contains 15 residues. The germline V gene has CDR1 KGHSH and CDR2 LQKENI. V dropped 3 bases and J dropped 2; count of bases not matched to a gene: 4. The CDR3 sequence is CASSPGTDGNQPQHF. The CDR3 nucleotides are TGTGCCAGCTCACCCGGGACAGACGGCAATCAGCCCCAGCATTTT.

The chain combines TRBV5-5 with TRBJ1-4; D perhaps matches TRBD1 (5 bases). Germline V gene lookup returns CDR1 SGHKS and CDR2 YYEKEE (reference sequence). This CDR3 comprises 16 residues. V dropped 0 bases and J dropped 4 bases, with 13 bases sitting between them. CDR3 amino acids: CASSLAPGTINEKLFF. The CDR3 DNA reads TGTGCCAGCAGCTTGGCCCCCGGGACTATTAATGAAAAACTGTTTTTT.

This clonotype was observed at least ten times. The chain links TRBV4-2 to TRBJ2-7; the match to TRBD2 covers 13 bases. This CDR3 region has 16 residues. Germline V lookup: CDR1 LGHNA, CDR2 YNFKEQ. With 5 bases clipped from V and 4 bases from J, the junction kept 8 bases outside the gene matches. CDR3 sequence (DNA): TGTGCCAGCAGCGCCCGGACTAGCGGGAGTTCGTACGAGCAGTACTTC. It yields the protein CASSARTSGSSYEQYF.

This clonotype has a handful of counts. The chain has TRBV12-3 or TRBV12-4 and TRBJ1-2, with 7 bases lining up with TRBD1. The length of the CDR3 is 14 residues. With 11 bases clipped from V and 1 base from J, the junction kept 10 bases outside the gene matches. The CDR3 region is CASKGDRLNYGYTF. The CDR3 nucleotides are TGTGCCTCCAAAGGGGACAGACTTAACTATGGCTACACCTTC.

CDR3: CSVEDRTDNEQFF. DNA of the CDR3: TGCAGCGTTGAAGACCGGACGGACAATGAGCAGTTCTTC. This sequence joins TRBV29-1 and TRBJ2-1; D call uncertain. The germline CDR1 and CDR2 sequences are SQVTM and ANQGSEA. There are 13 residues in the CDR3. Trimming cost V 0 bases and J 5 bases, with 8 bases left between them.

This clonotype showed up just once. The chain uses TRBV2 and TRBJ1-2; TRBD1 aligns across 10 bases. Per the germline V gene, CDR1 is SNHLY and CDR2 is FYNNEI. J gave up 7 bases and V 6 bases, and 5 bases lay outside the gene matches. This CDR3 spans 13 amino acids. The DNA for the CDR3 is TGTGCCAGCAGCGCGGGACAGGGGCTTGGCTACACCTTC. Residues: CASSAGQGLGYTF.

This clonotype has more than one count but fewer than ten. This chain joins TRBV29-1 and TRBJ1-1, with TRBD1 as a possible D gene (5 bases). Germline V CDR1 and CDR2: SQVTM, ANQGSEA. The CDR3 contains 12 residues. The V gene lost 3 bases and the J gene lost 10 bases, with 15 bases spanning the gap. DNA for the CDR3: TGCAGCGTTGAGGAAGGGAGTGGGGGAGCTTTCTTT. It codes for CSVEEGSGGAFF.

V is TRBV20-1 and J is TRBJ2-5; perhaps TRBD2 as D (5 bases). Germline-derived CDR1 and CDR2 are DFQATT and SNEGSKA (reference sequence). The CDR3 totals 14 residues. The V end lost 6 bases, the J end lost 1 base, and 15 bases lay between the germline ends. The DNA for the CDR3 is TGCAGTGCCAATACCGGGAACGGCCAAGAGACCCAGTACTTC. This translates into CSANTGNGQETQYF.

V is TRBV5-6 and J is TRBJ2-5; D remains unclear. Germline lookup yields CDR1 SGHDT and CDR2 YYEEEE. Trimming cost V 1 base and J 0 bases, with 7 bases left between them. The length of the CDR3 is 14 residues. CDR3 DNA sequence: TGTGCCAGCAGCTTGACGGTAAACCAAGAGACCCAGTACTTC. This codes for CASSLTVNQETQYF.

V usage is TRBV29-1 and J usage is TRBJ2-5, with D perhaps TRBD2 (6 bases). Germline V lookup: CDR1 SQVTM, CDR2 ANQGSEA. Trimming cost V 1 base and J 11 bases, with 20 bases left between them. This CDR3 spans 14 amino acids. This CDR3 reads CSVEVPGARNEQYF. Here the CDR3 DNA reads TGCAGCGTTGAAGTACCGGGAGCCCGCAATGAGCAGTACTTC.

This clonotype was counted a few times. The J gene is TRBJ2-5, the V gene TRBV10-3; TRBD2 matches 8 bases. Per the germline V gene, CDR1 is ENHRY and CDR2 is SYGVKD. The CDR3 contains 15 residues. The V segment lost 2 bases and the J segment 5 bases; nucleotides outside the gene matches: 7. The CDR3 loop is CAISEGGGQDETQYF. CDR3 nucleotides: TGTGCCATCAGTGAGGGCGGGGGGCAGGATGAGACCCAGTACTTC.

This clonotype was seen a handful of times. The genes are TRBV12-3 or TRBV12-4 and TRBJ2-1, with D perhaps being TRBD1 or TRBD2 (6 bases each). This CDR3 comprises 14 residues. The ends were cut back, 3 bases at V and 8 bases at J, with 14 bases in the middle. This chain's CDR3 is CASSFTGAGYEQFF. The CDR3, as DNA: TGTGCCAGCAGTTTTACGGGGGCGGGGTATGAGCAGTTCTTC.

The chain links TRBV10-3 to TRBJ2-1; D possibly corresponds to TRBD2 (5 bases). The germline V gene has CDR1 ENHRY and CDR2 SYGVKD. V lost 0 bases, J lost 8 bases, and 14 bases lay in between. This CDR3 contains 15 residues. The CDR3 nucleotides are TGTGCCATCAGTGAGTCCCGGCTAGCCGGGGATGAGCAGTTCTTC. This codes for CAISESRLAGDEQFF.